The 4 T cell receptor beta chains listed next were all sequenced from one sample in a study of T cells after yellow fever vaccination. TCRdb reprocessed the 5' RACE reads via MiXCR and lists one record per CDR3 protein. The sample has some 200,000 distinct CDR3 sequences, under 3.5% seen once. This specimen consisted of CD4+ T cells sorted from PBMCs, obtained 10 days after the yellow fever booster vaccination. The receptors stem from a man between 18 and 35 years old who received the YFV17D yellow fever vaccine.

This clonotype was recorded a few times. This sequence joins TRBV5-5 and TRBJ2-7; 8 nucleotides match TRBD2. From germline, CDR1 is SGHKS and CDR2 YYEKEE (reference sequence). Unmatched junction bases numbered 5, after V lost 3 bases and J lost 3 bases. The CDR3 length is 14 residues. CDR3 nucleotide sequence: TGTGCCAGCAGCTCTCTAGCGGGTGACTACGAGCAGTACTTC. Residues: CASSSLAGDYEQYF.

The V and J genes are TRBV27 and TRBJ1-2; D is possibly TRBD1 (6 bases). CDR1 and CDR2 from the germline V gene are MNHEY and SMNVEV (reference sequence). This CDR3 has 15 residues. V lost 5 bases, J lost 10 bases, and 23 bases lay in between. CDR3 sequence reads: CASSLEWGTHSVYTF. The CDR3 DNA reads as TGTGCCAGCAGTCTAGAATGGGGGACACATAGTGTCTACACCTTC.

This clonotype was seen at least ten times. The chain is built from TRBV20-1 and TRBJ2-5, with TRBD2 identical over 8 bases. The CDR3 spans 14 residues. V dropped 4 bases and J dropped 5; count of bases not matched to a gene: 9. Per the germline V gene, CDR1 is DFQATT and CDR2 is SNEGSKA (reference sequence). In nucleotides, the CDR3 is TGCAGTGCTATACGGGGGGGCCCCCGGGAGACCCAGTACTTC. The encoded protein is CSAIRGGPRETQYF.

This clonotype has ten or more counts. The chain links TRBV11-2 to TRBJ2-5; D unresolved. Trimming pared 0 bases from V and 4 bases from J, leaving 9 bases between. CDR3 length: 14 amino acids. Germline CDR1 and CDR2: SGHAT and FQNNGV. The CDR3, as DNA: TGTGCCAGCAGCTTAGATCGGGTAGGAGAGACCCAGTACTTC. As protein: CASSLDRVGETQYF.